The rows below give T cell receptor beta chains drawn from one sample of a study of T cells in Graves' hyperthyroidism and ophthalmopathy. TCRdb fed the multiplex PCR reads into MiXCR, producing one record per CDR3 protein. This sample has 300,000 to 350,000 distinct CDR3 sequences; approximately 15% occur once, and the top ten carry around 25%. The sequenced sample consisted of blood. The origin of the receptors is a woman aged 30 to 39 with Graves' hyperthyroidism. CDR3s leave out the opening cysteine and the closing phenylalanine or tryptophan.

TRBJ1-4,TRBV5-6,ASSLGTGREKLF
TRBJ2-3,TRBV28,ASSPPGRTTDTQY
TRBJ2-1,TRBV20-1,SALAGGGDEQF
TRBJ1-3,TRBV4-2,ASSQAGRAGNTIY
TRBJ1-2,TRBV6-2/TRBV6-3,ASSYSPNGQGGGFT
TRBJ2-7,TRBV7-8,ASSFANYEQY
TRBJ1-5,TRBV11-2,ASSLTYNQPQH
TRBJ1-1,TRBV6-6,ASSSPGRGPVNTEAF
TRBJ2-7,TRBV18,ASSPRQGDGEQY
TRBJ2-3,TRBV2,ASSGPRGSTDTQY
TRBJ1-1,TRBV19,ASSIGIRTVRPEAF
TRBJ2-2,TRBV5-1,ASSTGRGLGPTGELF
TRBJ1-6,TRBV27,ASSSESHNSPLH
TRBJ2-6,TRBV15,ATTDNSGANVLT
TRBJ1-5,TRBV28,ASSLAGGQPQH
TRBJ2-3,TRBV3-1,ASSQGEDETDTQY
TRBJ2-3,TRBV7-9,ASTRLAFEDTQY
TRBJ2-5,TRBV28,ASQKRGTGNQETQY
TRBJ2-2,TRBV28,ASSFLGQGGVGELF
TRBJ2-7,TRBV28,ASSGMFYEQY
TRBJ1-1,TRBV7-9,ASSQEYRNTEAF
TRBJ1-3,TRBV14,ASSRVALVPGNTIY
TRBJ2-1,TRBV7-3,ASSLTGPGNEQF
TRBJ2-5,TRBV6-6,ASSYSIHGDPGSVETQY
TRBJ2-3,TRBV20-1,SARDSGSTDTQY
TRBJ1-4,TRBV7-6,ASSRDRAGSSKLF
TRBJ2-7,TRBV28,ASSLFGGQGASYEQY
TRBJ1-6,TRBV6-1,ASRQAIGSPLH
TRBJ1-2,TRBV19,ASSIWSRGTDYGYT
TRBJ2-7,TRBV27,ASSLNLGEPHYEQY
TRBJ2-5,TRBV2,ASRREGRETQY
TRBJ2-3,TRBV29-1,SVEEVGEADSASDTQY
TRBJ2-7,TRBV28,ASSPLSGRGSYEQY
TRBJ2-2,TRBV6-1,ASSWLRGRTGELF
TRBJ1-1,TRBV28,ASTPRSNTEAF
TRBJ2-7,TRBV28,ATQVDVGEQY
TRBJ2-7,TRBV28,ASSPTGTGYEQY
TRBJ2-7,TRBV20-1,SARGGTGSYEQY
TRBJ2-3,TRBV2,ASSFGTDYTDTQY
TRBJ2-3,TRBV11-2,ASSLAGDTDTQY
TRBJ2-7,TRBV3-1,ASSPGLAGGGYEQY
TRBJ2-7,TRBV2,ASNYPPDEQY
TRBJ2-3,TRBV20-1,SATLSGSGTQY
TRBJ1-2,TRBV18,ASSPPTDYGYT
TRBJ2-3,TRBV28,ASSLFFIRGPRTDTQY
TRBJ1-5,TRBV25-1,ASSEATGNQPQH
TRBJ2-7,TRBV6-2/TRBV6-3,ASRPSGTGTYEQY
TRBJ1-1,TRBV7-2,ASSAYKAKNTEAF
TRBJ2-7,TRBV19,ASSIDRGPLYEQY
TRBJ2-7,TRBV19,ASSNPDLDYEQY
TRBJ1-2,TRBV6-5,ASSSTGIGYT
TRBJ2-3,TRBV11-2,ASSPTGWMGDGLADTQY
TRBJ1-2,TRBV12-3/TRBV12-4,ASSSSGTVYGYT
TRBJ2-7,TRBV7-9,ASSHAKEDYEQY
TRBJ1-2,TRBV11-2,ASSLALYGYT
TRBJ2-1,TRBV2,ASFTTAVF
TRBJ2-7,TRBV20-1,SVPSWGQGAYEQY
TRBJ2-4,TRBV28,ASGAVKNIQY
TRBJ2-3,TRBV7-9,ASSPNTDTQY
TRBJ2-7,TRBV7-2,ASSYPETQHEQY